Shown below are 18 T cell receptor beta chains from a single sample sequenced in a study of CD8 T cells in ankylosing spondylitis. TCRdb passed the 5' RACE reads through MiXCR, listing each CDR3 protein once. The sample records almost 45,000 distinct CDR3 sequences, 8% to 13% being singletons. The sequenced material came from blood, either unsorted or a sorted T cell fraction (not recorded which). These receptors were collected from a male donor with ankylosing spondylitis or in good health (not recorded which).

This clonotype was seen repeatedly, ten times or more. This chain joins TRBV28 and TRBJ1-1, with D unclear. CDR3 length equals 11 residues. Trimming took 8 bases from V and 4 from J, leaving 8 bases between them. The V gene's germline CDR1 is MDHEN and CDR2 SYDVKM. The CDR3 coding sequence is TGTGCCAGCCACTATAGCACTGAAGCTTTCTTT. This codes for CASHYSTEAFF.

This clonotype appeared many times. The chain employs TRBV5-1 and TRBJ2-1, with 7 bases that match TRBD1. Germline assignment: CDR1 SGHRS and CDR2 YFSETQ. With 4 bases clipped from V and 8 bases from J, the junction kept 12 bases outside the gene matches. The CDR3 covers 15 residues. CDR3 DNA sequence: TGCGCCAGCAGCGTAGAATCCGGGACAGTCGATGAGCAGTTCTTC. It is translated as CASSVESGTVDEQFF.

Remarks on this clonotype: This may come from a read error, since a much larger clone is one base off. This rearrangement joins TRBV14 to TRBJ2-5, with TRBD2 matching over 7 bases. J lost 7 bases, V lost 1 base, and 6 bases had no gene match. CDR1 SGHDN and CDR2 FVKESK come from the germline V gene. The CDR3 extends over 14 amino acids. The CDR3 spells CASSQGLAGATQYF. CDR3 bases: TGTGCCAGCAGCCAAGGATTAGCGGGTGCGACCCAGTACTTC.

The table lists this clonotype with many counts. This chain uses TRBV12-3 or TRBV12-4 with TRBJ1-3; D is unclear. V lost 2 bases, J lost 5 bases, and 13 bases lay in between. The CDR3 runs to 15 residues. CDR3 protein: CASSLYARTRNTIYF. CDR3 coding DNA: TGTGCCAGCAGTTTATACGCCAGGACTAGAAACACCATATATTTT.

This clonotype has ten or more counts. CDR3 loop: CAIRDTTLGETQYF. DNA for the CDR3: TGTGCCATCAGAGACACAACCTTGGGGGAGACCCAGTACTTC. V and J are TRBV10-3 and TRBJ2-5; D unresolved. CDR3 length: 14 residues. V lost 6 bases to trimming and J lost 5 bases, with 16 bases between them. Germline values: CDR1 ENHRY, CDR2 SYGVKD.

This clonotype was seen at least ten times. The J gene is TRBJ1-2, the V gene TRBV6-1, with 8 bases identical to TRBD1. V gave up 6 bases and J gave up 2 bases; unmatched junction bases: 5. CDR3 length: 14 residues. Germline CDR1 is MNHNS and CDR2 is SASEGT. This CDR3 is CASSLGQGNYGYTF. For the CDR3, the DNA is TGTGCCAGCAGCCTCGGACAGGGAAACTATGGCTACACCTTC.

This clonotype was detected ten times or more. The rearrangement uses TRBV20-1 and TRBJ2-5, with D hard to call. The germline V gene has CDR1 DFQATT and CDR2 SNEGSKA (reference sequence). CDR3 length: 16 residues. Trimming cost V 0 bases and J 1 base, with 15 bases left between them. CDR3 sequence: CSARDPNSRPQETQYF. CDR3 DNA sequence: TGCAGTGCTAGAGACCCAAACTCTAGGCCCCAAGAGACCCAGTACTTC.

This clonotype was seen at least ten times. This chain joins TRBV5-1 and TRBJ1-1; 7 nucleotides align to TRBD1. Germline V gene sequence: CDR1 SGHRS, CDR2 YFSETQ. The CDR3 has 14 amino acids. V was pared by 3 bases and J by 4 bases, with 6 bases of the junction left unmatched. The CDR3 loop reads CASSWAQGGTEAFF. The CDR3 DNA is TGCGCCAGCAGCTGGGCGCAGGGGGGCACTGAAGCTTTCTTT. The full variable domain, its missing parts supplied by reference TRBV5-1 and TRBJ1-1, is KAGVTQTPRYLIKTRGQQVTLSCSPISGHRSVSWYQQTPGQGLQFLFEYFSETQRNKGNFPGRFSGRQFSNSRSEMNVSTLELGDSALYLCASSWAQGGTEAFFGQGTRLTVV.

This clonotype was observed at least ten times. J is TRBJ2-1 and V is TRBV6-5, with a weak D call TRBD2 (6 bases). This CDR3 is built from 12 residues. CDR1 and CDR2 from the germline V gene are MNHEY and SVGAGI. V lost 0 bases to trimming and J lost 13 bases, with 10 bases between them. In DNA, the CDR3 is TGTGCCAGCAGTTACTCGATGGGGGGTCAGTTCTTC. Translated, it gives CASSYSMGGQFF.

This clonotype was seen ten or more times. The V and J genes are TRBV6-1 and TRBJ2-5; D is unresolved. CDR1 is MNHNS and CDR2 is SASEGT in the germline V gene. Between the trimmed V and J ends, which lost 1 base and 1 base, there was a span of 7 bases. This CDR3 contains 14 residues. The chain's CDR3 is CASSEEITQETQYF. DNA of the CDR3: TGTGCCAGCAGTGAAGAAATTACCCAAGAGACCCAGTACTTC.

This clonotype was detected ten times or more. The rearrangement joins TRBV2 to TRBJ1-4; no clear D. Trimming shortened V by 8 bases and J by 8 bases, and 18 bases separated the two germline ends. CDR1 is SNHLY and CDR2 is FYNNEI in the germline V gene. The CDR3 extends over 14 amino acids. The CDR3 nucleotides are TGTGCCAGCCATAATCAGAACATTCGGGAAAAACTGTTTTTT. Amino acids: CASHNQNIREKLFF.

This clonotype was seen many times. V gene TRBV12-3 or TRBV12-4 combines with J gene TRBJ2-5; D gene uncertain. The CDR3 runs 13 residues. V dropped 0 bases and J dropped 6 bases, with 8 bases sitting between them. The DNA for the CDR3 is TGTGCCAGCAGTTTAGCGCAACAGAAGACCCAGTACTTC. Encoded protein: CASSLAQQKTQYF.

This clonotype was counted many times. The chain joins TRBV20-1 to TRBJ2-1; D gene uncertain. V lost 1 base, J lost 3 bases, and 13 bases lay in between. Germline loops: CDR1 DFQATT, CDR2 SNEGSKA (reference sequence). The CDR3 contains 15 residues. CDR3 loop: CSARGIGQSYNEQFF. As DNA, the CDR3 is TGCAGTGCTAGAGGAATTGGGCAGAGCTACAATGAGCAGTTCTTC.

This clonotype was counted only a few times. The CDR3 loop is CASAPGTGDGYGYTF. The CDR3 nucleotides read TGTGCCAGCGCTCCTGGGACGGGGGATGGCTATGGCTACACCTTC. The V call is TRBV6-1, the J call TRBJ1-2; D perhaps matches TRBD1 (5 bases). Germline-derived CDR1 and CDR2 are MNHNS and SASEGT. The CDR3 loop spans 15 amino acids. Trimming removed 8 bases at V and 4 bases at J, with 20 bases between.

This clonotype has a count of ten or more. J is TRBJ1-3 and V is TRBV4-2; D not certain. With 0 bases removed from V and 1 base from J, the gap between germline ends came to 13 bases. Germline values: CDR1 LGHNA, CDR2 YNFKEQ. The CDR3 runs to 17 residues. The CDR3 DNA reads TGTGCCAGCAGCCAAGAACCGGGAAAAGCTTCTGGAAACACCATATATTTT. As protein: CASSQEPGKASGNTIYF.

CDR3 bases: TGCAGCGTTGAAGCGGGGGCCTACACCGGGGAGCTGTTTTTT. It yields the protein CSVEAGAYTGELFF. The chain employs TRBV29-1 and TRBJ2-2; perhaps D is TRBD1 or TRBD2 (6 bases each). CDR3 size: 14 residues. V was pared by 1 base and J by 3 bases, with 9 bases between. Germline V gene sequence: CDR1 SQVTM, CDR2 ANQGSEA.

The sample holds many counts of this clonotype. V usage is TRBV28 and J usage is TRBJ2-1, with 8 bases identical to TRBD2. Germline CDR1 and CDR2: MDHEN and SYDVKM. V lost 2 bases, J lost 2 bases, and 2 bases stayed unmatched. The CDR3 runs to 15 residues. The CDR3 nucleotides read TGTGCCAGCAGTTTACTAGCGGGCCCCTACAATGAGCAGTTCTTC. Its translation is CASSLLAGPYNEQFF.

This clonotype was seen at least ten times. The chain combines TRBV5-1 with TRBJ1-2; D call uncertain. Germline V gene sequence: CDR1 SGHRS, CDR2 YFSETQ. V gave up 4 bases and J gave up 8 bases, with 9 bases separating them. The CDR3 spans 11 residues. DNA for the CDR3: TGCGCCAGCAGCCCCCCTGAGGGCTACACCTTC. This encodes CASSPPEGYTF.